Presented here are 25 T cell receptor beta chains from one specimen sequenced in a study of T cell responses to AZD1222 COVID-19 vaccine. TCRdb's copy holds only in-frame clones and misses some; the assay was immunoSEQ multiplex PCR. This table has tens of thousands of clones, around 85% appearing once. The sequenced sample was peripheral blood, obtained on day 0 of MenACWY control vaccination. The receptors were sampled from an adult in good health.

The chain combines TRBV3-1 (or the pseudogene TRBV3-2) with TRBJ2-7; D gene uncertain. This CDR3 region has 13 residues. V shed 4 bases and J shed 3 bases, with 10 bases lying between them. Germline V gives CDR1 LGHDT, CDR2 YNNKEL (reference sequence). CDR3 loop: CASSPPGVYEQYF. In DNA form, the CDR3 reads TGTGCCAGCAGCCCTCCCGGAGTCTACGAGCAGTACTTC.

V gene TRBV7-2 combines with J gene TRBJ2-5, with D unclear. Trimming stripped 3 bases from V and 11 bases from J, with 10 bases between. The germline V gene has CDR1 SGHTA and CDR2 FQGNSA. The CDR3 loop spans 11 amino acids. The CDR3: CASSLGLGQYF. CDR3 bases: TGTGCCAGCAGCTTGGGATTAGGACAGTACTTC.

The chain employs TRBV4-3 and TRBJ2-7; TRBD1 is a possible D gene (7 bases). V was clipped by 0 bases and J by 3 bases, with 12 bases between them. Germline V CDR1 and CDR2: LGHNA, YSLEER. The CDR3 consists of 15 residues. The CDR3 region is CASSQDGQGGYEQYF. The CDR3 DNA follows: TGCGCCAGCAGCCAAGATGGGCAGGGGGGCTACGAGCAGTACTTC.

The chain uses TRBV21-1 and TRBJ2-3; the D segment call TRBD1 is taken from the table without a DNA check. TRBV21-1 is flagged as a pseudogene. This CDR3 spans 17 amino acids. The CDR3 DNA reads TGTGCCAGCAGCAAACCGGGACCTCGTACAGGGTCAGATACGCAGTATTTT. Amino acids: CASSKPGPRTGSDTQYF.

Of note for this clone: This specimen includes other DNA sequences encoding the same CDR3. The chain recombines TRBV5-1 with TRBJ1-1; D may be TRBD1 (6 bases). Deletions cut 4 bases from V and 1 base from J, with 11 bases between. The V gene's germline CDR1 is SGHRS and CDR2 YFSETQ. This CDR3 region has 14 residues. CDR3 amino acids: CASSRGQPNTEAFF. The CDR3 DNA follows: TGCGCCAGCAGCCGGGGACAACCGAACACTGAAGCTTTCTTT. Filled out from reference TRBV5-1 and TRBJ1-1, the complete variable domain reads KAGVTQTPRYLIKTRGQQVTLSCSPISGHRSVSWYQQTPGQGLQFLFEYFSETQRNKGNFPGRFSGRQFSNSRSEMNVSTLELGDSALYLCASSRGQPNTEAFFGQGTRLTVV.

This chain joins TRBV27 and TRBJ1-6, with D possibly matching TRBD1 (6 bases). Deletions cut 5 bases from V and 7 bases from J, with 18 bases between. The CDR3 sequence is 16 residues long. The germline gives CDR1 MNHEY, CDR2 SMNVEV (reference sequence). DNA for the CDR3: TGTGCCAGCAGTCCCCTTGATAGGGGGGGGAATTCACCCCTCCACTTT. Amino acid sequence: CASSPLDRGGNSPLHF.

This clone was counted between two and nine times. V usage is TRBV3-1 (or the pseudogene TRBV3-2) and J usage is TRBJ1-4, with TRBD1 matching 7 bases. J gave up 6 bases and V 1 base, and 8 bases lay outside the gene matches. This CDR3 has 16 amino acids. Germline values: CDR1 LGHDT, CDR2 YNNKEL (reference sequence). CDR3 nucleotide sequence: TGTGCCAGCAGCCAAGGGGTGGGCAGGGGGGATGAAAAACTGTTTTTT. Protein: CASSQGVGRGDEKLFF.

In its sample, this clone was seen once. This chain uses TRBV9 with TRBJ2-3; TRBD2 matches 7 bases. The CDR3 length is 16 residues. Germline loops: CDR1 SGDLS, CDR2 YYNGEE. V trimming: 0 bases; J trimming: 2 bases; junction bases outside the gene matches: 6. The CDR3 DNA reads TGTGCCAGCAGCGTAGAGTCTAGCGGAGACACAGATACGCAGTATTTT. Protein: CASSVESSGDTDTQYF.

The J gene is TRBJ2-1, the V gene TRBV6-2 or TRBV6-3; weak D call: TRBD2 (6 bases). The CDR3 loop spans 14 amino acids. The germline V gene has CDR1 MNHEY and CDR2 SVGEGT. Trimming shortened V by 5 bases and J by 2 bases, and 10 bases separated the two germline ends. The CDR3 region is CASSAASAYNEQFF. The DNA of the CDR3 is TGTGCCAGCAGTGCCGCTAGCGCCTACAATGAGCAGTTCTTC.

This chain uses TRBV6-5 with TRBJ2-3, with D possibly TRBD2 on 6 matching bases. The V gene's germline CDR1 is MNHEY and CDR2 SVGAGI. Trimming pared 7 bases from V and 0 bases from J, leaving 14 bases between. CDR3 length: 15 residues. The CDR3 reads CASKRQAGSTDTQYF. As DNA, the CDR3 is TGTGCCAGCAAACGGCAGGCGGGAAGCACAGATACGCAGTATTTT.

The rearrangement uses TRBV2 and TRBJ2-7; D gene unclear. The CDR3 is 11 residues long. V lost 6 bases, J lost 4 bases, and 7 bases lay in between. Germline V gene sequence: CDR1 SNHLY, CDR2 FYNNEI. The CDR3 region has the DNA TGTGCCAGCAGCCGTACTTACGAGCAGTACTTC. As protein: CASSRTYEQYF.

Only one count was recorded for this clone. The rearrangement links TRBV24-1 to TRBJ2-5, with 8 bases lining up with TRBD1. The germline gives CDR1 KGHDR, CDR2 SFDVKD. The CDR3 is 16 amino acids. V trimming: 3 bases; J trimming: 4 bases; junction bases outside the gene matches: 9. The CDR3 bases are TGTGCCACCAGTGATGACCCAGGGGGCCTGAGAGAGACCCAGTACTTC. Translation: CATSDDPGGLRETQYF.

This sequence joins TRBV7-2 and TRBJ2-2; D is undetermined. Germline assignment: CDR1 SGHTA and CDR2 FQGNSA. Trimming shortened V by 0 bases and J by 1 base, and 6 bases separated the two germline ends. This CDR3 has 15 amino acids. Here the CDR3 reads CASSLAGLNTGELFF. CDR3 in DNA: TGTGCCAGCAGCTTAGCGGGATTGAACACCGGGGAGCTGTTTTTT. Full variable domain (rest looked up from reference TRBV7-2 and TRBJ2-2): GAGVSQSPSNKVTEKGKDVELRCDPISGHTALYWYRQSLGQGLEFLIYFQGNSAPDKSGLPSDRFSAERTGGSVSTLTIQRTQQEDSAVYLCASSLAGLNTGELFFGEGSRLTVL.

CDR3 nucleotides: TGTGCCAGCTGTCCAGGGGGTTGGGATACGCAGTATTTT. Its protein product is CASCPGGWDTQYF. The chain uses TRBV27 and TRBJ2-3; 7 bases map to TRBD1. The germline gives CDR1 MNHEY, CDR2 SMNVEV (reference sequence). The CDR3 sequence is 13 residues long. J lost 6 bases, V lost 8 bases, and 8 bases had no gene match.

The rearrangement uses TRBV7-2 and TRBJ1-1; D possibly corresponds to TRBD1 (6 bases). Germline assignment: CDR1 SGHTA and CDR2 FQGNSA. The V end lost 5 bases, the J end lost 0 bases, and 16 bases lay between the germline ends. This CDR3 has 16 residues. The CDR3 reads CASSITGLQVNTEAFF. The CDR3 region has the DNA TGTGCCAGCAGCATAACAGGGCTTCAGGTGAACACTGAAGCTTTCTTT.

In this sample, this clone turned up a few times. The CDR3 coding sequence is TGTGCCAGCAGCCAAGAAGGGGGTGCTGGAAACACCATATATTTT. This gives the protein CASSQEGGAGNTIYF. The gene calls are TRBV3-1 (or the pseudogene TRBV3-2) and TRBJ1-3; D is perhaps TRBD1 (6 bases). The CDR3 runs to 15 residues. V lost 0 bases and J lost 2, with 8 bases in between. Germline V lookup: CDR1 LGHDT, CDR2 YNNKEL (reference sequence).

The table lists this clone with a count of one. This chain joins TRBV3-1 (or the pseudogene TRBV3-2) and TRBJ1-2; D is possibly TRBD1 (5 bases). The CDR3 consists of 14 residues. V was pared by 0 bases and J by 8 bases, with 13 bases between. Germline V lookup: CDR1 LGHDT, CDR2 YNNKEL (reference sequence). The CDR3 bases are TGTGCCAGCAGCCAAGATCGGGTCAGGGCAGGCTACACCTTC. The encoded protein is CASSQDRVRAGYTF.

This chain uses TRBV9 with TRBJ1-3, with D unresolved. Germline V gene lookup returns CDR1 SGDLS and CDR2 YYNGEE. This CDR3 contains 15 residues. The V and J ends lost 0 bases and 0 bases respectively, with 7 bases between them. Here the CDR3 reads CASSVDWYSGNTIYF. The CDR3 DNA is TGTGCCAGCAGCGTAGATTGGTACTCTGGAAACACCATATATTTT.

CDR3 nucleotides: TGTGCCAGCAGGGGGACGCAAGAGACCCAGTACTTC. This gives the protein CASRGTQETQYF. The chain couples TRBV28 to TRBJ2-5; the D call may be TRBD1 or TRBD2 (5 bases each). CDR1 MDHEN and CDR2 SYDVKM come from the germline V gene. The CDR3 runs to 12 residues. The V end was cut by 6 bases, the J end by 2 bases, with 7 bases between.

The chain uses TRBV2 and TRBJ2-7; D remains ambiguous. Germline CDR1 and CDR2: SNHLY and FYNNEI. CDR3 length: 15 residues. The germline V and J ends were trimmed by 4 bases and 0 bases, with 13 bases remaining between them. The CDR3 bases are TGTGCCAGCAGTGCGCAAGGTGCTAGCTCCTACGAGCAGTACTTC. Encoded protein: CASSAQGASSYEQYF.

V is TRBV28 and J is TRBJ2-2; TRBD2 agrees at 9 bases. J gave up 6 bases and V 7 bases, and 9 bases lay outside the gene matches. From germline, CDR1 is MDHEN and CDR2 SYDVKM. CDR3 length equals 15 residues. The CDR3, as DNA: TGTGCCAGCATCCTAGCGGGAAAGGGGGCCGGGGAGCTGTTTTTT. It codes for CASILAGKGAGELFF.

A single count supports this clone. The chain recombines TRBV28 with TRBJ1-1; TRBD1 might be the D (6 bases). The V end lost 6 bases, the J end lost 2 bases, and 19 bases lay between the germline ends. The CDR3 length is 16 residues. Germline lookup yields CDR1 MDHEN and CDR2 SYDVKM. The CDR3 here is CASRHGQRTINTEAFF. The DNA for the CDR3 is TGTGCCAGCAGGCATGGACAGAGAACAATCAACACTGAAGCTTTCTTT. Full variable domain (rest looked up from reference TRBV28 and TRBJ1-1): DVKVTQSSRYLVKRTGEKVFLECVQDMDHENMFWYRQDPGLGLRLIYFSYDVKMKEKGDIPEGYSVSREKKERFSLILESASTNQTSMYLCASRHGQRTINTEAFFGQGTRLTVV.

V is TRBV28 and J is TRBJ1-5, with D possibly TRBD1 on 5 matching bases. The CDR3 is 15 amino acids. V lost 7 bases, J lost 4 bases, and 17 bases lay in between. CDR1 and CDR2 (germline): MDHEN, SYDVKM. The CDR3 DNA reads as TGTGCCAGCACCCAGGGACTGCCTAAAAATCAGCCCCAGCATTTT. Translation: CASTQGLPKNQPQHF. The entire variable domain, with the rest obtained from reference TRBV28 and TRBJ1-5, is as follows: DVKVTQSSRYLVKRTGEKVFLECVQDMDHENMFWYRQDPGLGLRLIYFSYDVKMKEKGDIPEGYSVSREKKERFSLILESASTNQTSMYLCASTQGLPKNQPQHFGDGTRLSIL.

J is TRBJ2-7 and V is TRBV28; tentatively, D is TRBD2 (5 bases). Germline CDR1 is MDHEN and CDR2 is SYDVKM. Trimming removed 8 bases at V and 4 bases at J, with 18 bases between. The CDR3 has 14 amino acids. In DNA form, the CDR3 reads TGTGCCAGCCTCCGCGGGTCGGGTATGTACGAGCAGTACTTC. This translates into CASLRGSGMYEQYF.

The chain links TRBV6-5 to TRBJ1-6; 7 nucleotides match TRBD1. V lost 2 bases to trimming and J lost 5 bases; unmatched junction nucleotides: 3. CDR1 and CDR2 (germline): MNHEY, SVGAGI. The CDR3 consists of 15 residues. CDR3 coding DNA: TGTGCCAGCAGTTACGGGACAGTTCATAATTCACCCCTCCACTTT. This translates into CASSYGTVHNSPLHF.